Listed below are T cell receptor beta chains from one sample, sequenced in a study of CD8+ T cells in alopecia areata. Assay: immunoSEQ multiplex PCR; the TCRdb copy retains only in-frame clones and omits some. The data contain roughly 220,000 clones, 66% of them singletons. The sequences come from CD4+ T cells sorted from blood, collected at week 44, from a patient treated with tofacitinib. The source of these receptors is a human donor with alopecia areata. Each CDR3 is given with its conserved first and last residue. The D gene is left open where the match is weak. Expanded clones are given a class, and other clones once, few, many or no size at all.

.	TRBV29-1	few	TRBJ1-1	CSVREDTNTEAFF	TGCAGCGTTAGAGAGGACACCAACACTGAAGCTTTCTTT
.	TRBV29-1	.	TRBJ2-3	CSVDAGALTDTQYF	TGCAGCGTTGATGCGGGGGCCCTTACAGATACGCAGTATTTT
TRBD1	TRBV10-2	.	TRBJ2-1	CASRGTGRYNEQFF	TGCGCCAGCAGGGGGACAGGTCGGTACAATGAGCAGTTCTTC
TRBD2	TRBV5-6	few	TRBJ2-7	CASNGRGEQYF	TGTGCCAGCAACGGGCGGGGGGAGCAGTACTTC
.	TRBV5-1	.	TRBJ2-7	CASSSSILTYEQYF	TGCGCCAGCAGCTCGAGTATTCTAACCTACGAGCAGTACTTC
.	TRBV6-5	.	TRBJ2-2	CASTTSPGVSGELFF	TGTGCCAGCACCACCTCTCCGGGGGTGTCCGGGGAGCTGTTTTTT
.	TRBV18	.	TRBJ2-3	CATASTDTQYF	TGTGCCACGGCTAGCACAGATACGCAGTATTTT
.	TRBV13	.	TRBJ1-2	CASSSRWDGYTF	TGTGCCAGCAGCTCACGGTGGGATGGCTACACCTTC
TRBD1	TRBV30	.	TRBJ1-2	CAWSVRGQGAYGYTF	TGTGCCTGGAGTGTTAGAGGACAGGGGGCCTATGGCTACACCTTC
TRBD2	TRBV15	.	TRBJ2-3	CATSRESSGGSDTQYF	TGTGCCACCAGCAGAGAATCTAGCGGGGGTTCAGATACGCAGTATTTT
TRBD1	TRBV5-6	.	TRBJ2-1	CASSKNRDRGYNEQFF	TGTGCCAGCAGCAAAAACCGGGACAGGGGATACAATGAGCAGTTCTTC
TRBD1	TRBV6-5	.	TRBJ1-2	CASRRQGRGGYTF	TGTGCCAGCAGAAGACAGGGCCGAGGGGGCTACACCTTC
.	TRBV5-1	once	TRBJ2-1	CASSLRAGGDEQFF	TGCGCCAGCAGCTTGAGAGCGGGCGGGGATGAGCAGTTCTTC
.	TRBV5-6	.	TRBJ2-2	CASSLIGVENTGELFF	TGTGCCAGCAGCTTAATAGGGGTGGAGAACACCGGGGAGCTGTTTTTT
.	TRBV6-1	.	TRBJ2-2	CASRDTGFTGELFF	TGTGCCAGCAGGGACACAGGATTCACCGGGGAGCTGTTTTTT
.	TRBV14	many	TRBJ1-1	CASSQDLMNTEAFF	TGTGCCAGCAGCCAAGATCTGATGAACACTGAAGCTTTCTTT
.	TRBV12-5	.	TRBJ1-6	CASGPGTHSPLHF	TGTGCTAGTGGTCCAGGGACACATTCACCCCTCCACTTT
.	TRBV29-1	.	TRBJ1-1	CSVDSGPTEAFF	TGCAGCGTTGATTCGGGCCCCACTGAAGCTTTCTTT
.	TRBV7-9	.	TRBJ2-7	CASSPPVNYEQYF	TGTGCCAGCAGCCCCCCCGTGAACTACGAGCAGTACTTC
TRBD1	TRBV30	.	TRBJ1-2	CAWNPGTGGWKSYGYTF	TGTGCCTGGAATCCCGGGACAGGGGGCTGGAAGAGCTATGGCTACACCTTC
.	TRBV29-1	once	TRBJ2-1	CSVGGGVAEQFF	TGCAGCGTTGGTGGGGGTGTCGCTGAGCAGTTCTTC
.	TRBV29-1	.	TRBJ2-4	CSVRAGGENIQYF	TGCAGCGTACGCGCCGGTGGAGAAAACATTCAGTACTTC
TRBD2	TRBV7-2	.	TRBJ2-1	CASSPRLAGGGYEQFF	TGTGCCAGCAGCCCCCGACTAGCGGGGGGTGGATATGAGCAGTTCTTC
TRBD1	TRBV7-2	few	TRBJ1-6	CASSPSGTANSPLHF	TGTGCCAGCAGCCCATCCGGGACAGCTAATTCACCCCTCCACTTT
TRBD1	TRBV4-3	.	TRBJ1-1	CASSQGTGTDEAFF	TGCGCCAGCAGCCAAGGGACAGGGACTGATGAAGCTTTCTTT
.	TRBV14	once	TRBJ1-6	CASSQLGSPLHF	TGTGCCAGCAGCCAACTCGGTTCACCCCTCCACTTT
.	TRBV20-1	.	TRBJ2-5	CSASAGETQYF	TGCAGTGCTAGCGCAGGGGAGACCCAGTACTTC
.	TRBV7-2	.	TRBJ2-3	CASSLGWDTDTQYF	TGTGCCAGCAGCTTAGGGTGGGACACAGATACGCAGTATTTT
.	TRBV27	.	TRBJ1-4	CASRSARLNEKLFF	TGTGCCAGCAGGTCTGCCAGGTTAAATGAAAAACTGTTTTTT
.	TRBV7-9	.	TRBJ2-1	CASSLGQDNEQFF	TGTGCCAGCAGCTTAGGCCAGGACAATGAGCAGTTCTTC
TRBD2	TRBV9	.	TRBJ2-3	CASSASPGLASDTQYF	TGTGCCAGCAGCGCTTCTCCGGGACTAGCCTCAGATACGCAGTATTTT
.	TRBV4-1	.	TRBJ2-3	CASSLQWTGSRNTQYF	TGCGCCAGCAGCCTCCAATGGACGGGGAGCCGGAATACGCAGTATTTT
.	TRBV27	.	TRBJ1-5	CASTTDRNQPQHF	TGTGCCAGCACTACAGACCGCAATCAGCCCCAGCATTTT
.	TRBV7-2	once	TRBJ2-2	CASSRYVAGELFF	TGTGCCAGCAGCCGGTACGTGGCCGGGGAGCTGTTTTTT
.	TRBV6-5	few	TRBJ2-1	CASRPPGKLQQFF	TGTGCCAGCAGACCACCCGGAAAGCTCCAACAGTTCTTC
.	TRBV10-3	.	TRBJ2-5	CAISESPGGVEETQYF	TGTGCCATCAGTGAGTCGCCCGGAGGGGTAGAAGAGACCCAGTACTTC
TRBD2	TRBV5-1	.	TRBJ2-3	CASSLLLLAGSTDTQYF	TGCGCCAGCAGCTTGCTCCTACTAGCGGGGAGCACAGATACGCAGTATTTT
.	TRBV4-1	.	TRBJ1-1	CASSQEESARAFF	TGCGCCAGCAGCCAAGAGGAGTCCGCCAGAGCTTTCTTT
TRBD1	TRBV7-2	.	TRBJ2-2	CASSSRRDSPNTGELFF	TGTGCCAGCAGCTCCAGACGGGACAGCCCGAACACCGGGGAGCTGTTTTTT
.	TRBV6-5	.	TRBJ1-5	CASRQGSQPQHF	TGTGCCAGCAGACAGGGTTCTCAGCCCCAGCATTTT
TRBD1	TRBV6-1	few	TRBJ1-6	CASADRANLPLHF	TGTGCCAGCGCCGACAGGGCCAATTTACCCCTCCACTTT
.	TRBV5-1	once	TRBJ1-6	CASSLEGDNSPLHF	TGCGCCAGCAGCTTGGAGGGGGACAATTCACCCCTCCACTTT
.	TRBV5-1	.	TRBJ2-2	CASSLRAPNTGELFF	TGCGCCAGCAGTCTTAGGGCCCCGAACACCGGGGAGCTGTTTTTT
.	TRBV25-1	.	TRBJ1-4	CASSPQVGTNEKLFF	TGTGCCAGCAGTCCCCAGGTGGGAACTAATGAAAAACTGTTTTTT
.	TRBV5-6	.	TRBJ2-7	CASSLDPQSYEQYF	TGTGCCAGCAGCTTGGACCCCCAATCCTACGAGCAGTACTTC
.	TRBV5-4	.	TRBJ2-3	CASSFSTDTQYF	TGTGCCAGCAGCTTCTCCACAGATACGCAGTATTTT
.	TRBV27	.	TRBJ1-1	CASSWTVGGTEAFF	TGTGCCAGCAGTTGGACCGTCGGGGGCACTGAAGCTTTCTTT
.	TRBV11-2	.	TRBJ1-1	CASNLPDTEAFF	TGTGCCAGCAACCTACCAGACACTGAAGCTTTCTTT
TRBD2	TRBV7-8	.	TRBJ2-2	CASSLEVLAGGTGELFF	TGTGCCAGCAGCTTAGAAGTACTAGCGGGGGGCACCGGGGAGCTGTTTTTT
.	TRBV27	.	TRBJ2-7	CASSQREGYEQYF	TGTGCCAGCAGTCAAAGAGAGGGCTACGAGCAGTACTTC
TRBD1	TRBV29-1	.	TRBJ1-1	CSVGQGGPDTEAFF	TGCAGCGTGGGACAGGGAGGACCGGACACTGAAGCTTTCTTT
.	TRBV29-1	few	TRBJ2-1	CSVEAGTNEQFF	TGCAGCGTTGAAGCAGGAACCAATGAGCAGTTCTTC
TRBD2	TRBV2	.	TRBJ2-5	CASRPLSGEQTQYF	TGTGCCAGCAGACCTCTAAGCGGGGAACAGACCCAGTACTTC
TRBD2	TRBV5-8	.	TRBJ2-7	CASSWTGLAGNYEQYF	TGTGCCAGCAGCTGGACGGGACTAGCGGGAAACTACGAGCAGTACTTC